This TCR beta chain is drawn from a study of a mutant IDH1 vaccine in newly diagnosed glioma. Overall study: Therapy received beforehand was radiotherapy, temozolomide, or both, with most patients given both. Scheduled at week 35, visit V12 preceded visit V13, held at week 47.

Profiling relied on immunoSEQ multiplex PCR, and the TCRdb table lists in-frame clones only, not all of them. The table shows tens of thousands of clones, with around 84% occurring only once. Study-level findings and limits: The occurrence of vaccine-induced immune responses was seen in approximately 92% of patients.

Of note for this clone: The antigen is unknown.

The germline gives CDR1 SGHTA, CDR2 FQGNSA. CDR3 length equals 14 residues. V shed 2 bases and J shed 7 bases, with 12 bases lying between them. Time point: week 35, safety follow-up. Every vaccination contained 300 ug of the mutant IDH1 20-mer peptide and was paired with topical imiquimod. This sequence originates from a man aged 25 to 40 with glioma. Sequencing was performed on PBMCs, taken from a glioma patient whose treatment included an IDH1 peptide vaccine. This sequence joins TRBV7-2 and TRBJ2-4; D gene ambiguous. The CDR3 region is CASSLYPSSNIQYF. CDR3 sequence (DNA): TGTGCCAGCAGCTTATATCCCAGCTCGAACATTCAGTACTTC.